This TCR beta chain was recovered during a study of cytomegalovirus exposure and HLA in healthy donors. The CDR3 consists of 18 residues. The V segment lost 1 base and the J segment 3 bases; nucleotides outside the gene matches: 12. From germline, CDR1 is MGHRA and CDR2 YSYEKL. 13 Jbeta primers and 60 Vbeta primers were used for the PCR. Method: immunoSEQ multiplex PCR; TCRdb's copy keeps in-frame clones and lacks some. The top ten clones hold around 2.7% of a sample with 200,000 to 250,000 clones, around four fifths of them seen once. This sequence was found in a middle-aged woman in good health and CMV-seronegative. The rearrangement links TRBV4-1 to TRBJ1-5; 7 bases are shared with TRBD1. The sample comprised PBMCs. The CDR3 region is CASSQARRGRGYNQPQHF. The CDR3 nucleotides are TGCGCCAGCAGCCAAGCCAGAAGGGGCAGGGGGTACAATCAGCCCCAGCATTTT.